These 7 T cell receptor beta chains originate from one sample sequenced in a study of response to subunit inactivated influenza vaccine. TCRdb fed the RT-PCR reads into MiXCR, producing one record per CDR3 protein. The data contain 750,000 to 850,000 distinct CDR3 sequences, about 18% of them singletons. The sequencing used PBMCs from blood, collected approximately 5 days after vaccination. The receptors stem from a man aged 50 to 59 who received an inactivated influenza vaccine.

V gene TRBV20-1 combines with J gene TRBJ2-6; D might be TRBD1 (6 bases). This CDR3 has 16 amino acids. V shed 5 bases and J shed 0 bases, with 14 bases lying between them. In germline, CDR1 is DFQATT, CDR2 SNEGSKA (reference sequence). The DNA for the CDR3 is TGCAGTGCTGGGGGCGGAGCCGGCTCTGGGGCCAACGTCCTGACTTTC. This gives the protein CSAGGGAGSGANVLTF.

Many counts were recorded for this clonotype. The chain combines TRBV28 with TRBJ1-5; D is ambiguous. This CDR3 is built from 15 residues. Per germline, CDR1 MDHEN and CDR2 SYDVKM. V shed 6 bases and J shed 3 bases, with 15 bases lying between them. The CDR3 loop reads CASSLIPNSNQPQHF. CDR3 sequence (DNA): TGTGCCAGCAGCCTGATACCCAACTCCAATCAGCCCCAGCATTTT.

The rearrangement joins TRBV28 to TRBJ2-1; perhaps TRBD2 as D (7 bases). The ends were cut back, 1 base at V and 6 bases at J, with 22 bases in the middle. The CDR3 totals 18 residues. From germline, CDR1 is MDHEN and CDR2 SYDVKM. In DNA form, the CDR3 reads TGTGCCAGCAGTTTATTGGGGGCGGGAGCCACCTCCGGCAATGAGCAGTTCTTC. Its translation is CASSLLGAGATSGNEQFF.

The CDR3 region is CSVELAGVSETQYF. Here the CDR3 DNA reads TGCAGCGTTGAGTTAGCGGGGGTTAGTGAGACCCAGTACTTC. J is TRBJ2-5 and V is TRBV29-1; 9 bases fit TRBD2. CDR3 length: 14 residues. CDR1 SQVTM and CDR2 ANQGSEA come from the germline V gene. V was clipped by 3 bases and J by 5 bases; unmatched bases: 7.

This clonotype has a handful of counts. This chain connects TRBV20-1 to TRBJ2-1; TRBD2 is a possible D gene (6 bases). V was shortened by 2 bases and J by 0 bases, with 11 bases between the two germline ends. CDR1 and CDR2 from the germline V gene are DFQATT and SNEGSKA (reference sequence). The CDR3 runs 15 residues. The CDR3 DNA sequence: TGCAGTGCTAGACCTATGGGGGGCTCCTACAATGAGCAGTTCTTC. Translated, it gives CSARPMGGSYNEQFF.

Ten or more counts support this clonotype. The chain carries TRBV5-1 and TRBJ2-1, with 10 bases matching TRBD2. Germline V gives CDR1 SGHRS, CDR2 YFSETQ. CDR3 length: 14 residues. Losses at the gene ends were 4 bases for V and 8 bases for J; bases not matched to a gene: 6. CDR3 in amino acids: CASSQSGTSDEQFF. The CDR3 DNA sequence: TGCGCCAGCAGCCAGTCCGGGACTAGCGATGAGCAGTTCTTC.

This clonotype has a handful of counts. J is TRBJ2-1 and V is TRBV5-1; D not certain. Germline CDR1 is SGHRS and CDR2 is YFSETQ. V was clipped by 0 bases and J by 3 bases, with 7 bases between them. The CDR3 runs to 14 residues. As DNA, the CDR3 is TGCGCCAGCAGCTTGGAACTTTACTACAATGAGCAGTTCTTC. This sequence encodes CASSLELYYNEQFF. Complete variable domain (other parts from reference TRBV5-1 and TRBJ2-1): KAGVTQTPRYLIKTRGQQVTLSCSPISGHRSVSWYQQTPGQGLQFLFEYFSETQRNKGNFPGRFSGRQFSNSRSEMNVSTLELGDSALYLCASSLELYYNEQFFGPGTRLTVL.